This T cell receptor beta chain emerged from a study of identical twins. General study results and limits: In cord blood, abundant beta clonotypes had fewer insertions; memory showed no trend. The study found weaker excess twin sharing in beta out-of-frame sequences. The models gave estimates that fell short of the out-of-frame TCR alpha sharing seen in monozygotic twins.

Note on this clonotype: What it binds is not known.

In germline, CDR1 is SGHAT, CDR2 FQNNGV. V was shortened by 3 bases and J by 7 bases, with 13 bases between the two germline ends. This CDR3 region has 14 residues. A universal primer binding site was introduced by template switching. The final cDNA contained unique molecular identifiers. Each CDR3 protein is one row after TCRdb ran MiXCR on the 5' RACE reads. The sample consists of 200,000 to 250,000 distinct CDR3 sequences, 6% to 9% of them appearing once. Separately, the same data were catalogued under a study of yellow fever vaccine responses in identical twins.

The sample taken for sequencing was memory (CD45RO+) T cells sorted from blood. This sequence was found in a woman between 18 and 29 years old in good health. The chain carries TRBV11-2 and TRBJ2-1; D is possibly TRBD1 or TRBD2 (5 bases each). CDR3: CASSFKGWGNEQFF. CDR3 nucleotide sequence: TGTGCCAGCAGCTTTAAGGGCTGGGGGAATGAGCAGTTCTTC.